This TCR beta chain was identified in a study of neurological immune-mediated disorders. Time point meaning: longitudinal time-point 1 (baseline). TCRdb processed the 5' RACE reads anew with MiXCR; each CDR3 protein has one entry. Of tens of thousands of distinct CDR3 sequences listed, around 15% are singletons. This clonotype was recorded at least ten times. CDR1 and CDR2 from the germline V gene are DFQATT and SNEGSKA (reference sequence). CDR3 length: 10 residues. V was clipped by 3 bases and J by 4 bases, with 3 bases between them. V usage is TRBV20-1 and J usage is TRBJ2-5; no clear D gene. Sequenced: PBMCs. This TCR was sampled from a female donor with HTLV-1-associated myelopathy (HAM/TSP). The CDR3 loop reads CSASSETQYF. The DNA for the CDR3 is TGCAGTGCTAGTTCAGAGACCCAGTACTTC.